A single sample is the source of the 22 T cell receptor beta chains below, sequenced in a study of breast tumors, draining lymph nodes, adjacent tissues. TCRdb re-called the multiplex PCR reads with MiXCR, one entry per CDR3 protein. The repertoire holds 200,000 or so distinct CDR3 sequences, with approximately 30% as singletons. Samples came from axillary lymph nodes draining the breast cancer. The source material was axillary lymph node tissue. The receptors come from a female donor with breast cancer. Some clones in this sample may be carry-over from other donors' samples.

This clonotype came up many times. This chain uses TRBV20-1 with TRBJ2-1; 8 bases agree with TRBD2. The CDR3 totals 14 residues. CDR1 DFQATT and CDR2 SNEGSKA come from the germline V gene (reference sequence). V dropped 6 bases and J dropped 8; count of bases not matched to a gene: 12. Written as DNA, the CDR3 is TGCAGTGCACCTACTAGCGGACCGCACGATGAGCAGTTCTTC. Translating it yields CSAPTSGPHDEQFF.

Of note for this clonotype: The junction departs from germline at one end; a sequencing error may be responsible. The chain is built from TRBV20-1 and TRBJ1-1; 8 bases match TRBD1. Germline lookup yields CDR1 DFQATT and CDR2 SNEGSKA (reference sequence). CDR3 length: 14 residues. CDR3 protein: CSAFKTGANTGAFF. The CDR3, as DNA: TGCAGTGCTTTTAAGACAGGGGCGAACACTGGAGCTTTCTTT.

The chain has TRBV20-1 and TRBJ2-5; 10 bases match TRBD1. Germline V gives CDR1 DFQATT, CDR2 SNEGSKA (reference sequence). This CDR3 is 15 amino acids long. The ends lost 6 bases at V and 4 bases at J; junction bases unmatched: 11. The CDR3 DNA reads TGCAGTGCGTCGGCGACAGGGGGCAGGGGAGAGACCCAGTACTTC. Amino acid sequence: CSASATGGRGETQYF.

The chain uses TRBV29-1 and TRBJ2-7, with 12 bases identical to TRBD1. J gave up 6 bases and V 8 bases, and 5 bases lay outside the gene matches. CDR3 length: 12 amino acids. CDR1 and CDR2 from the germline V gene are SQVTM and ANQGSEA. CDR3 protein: CSLGTGGSEQYF. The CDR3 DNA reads TGCAGCCTGGGGACAGGGGGCTCCGAGCAGTACTTC.

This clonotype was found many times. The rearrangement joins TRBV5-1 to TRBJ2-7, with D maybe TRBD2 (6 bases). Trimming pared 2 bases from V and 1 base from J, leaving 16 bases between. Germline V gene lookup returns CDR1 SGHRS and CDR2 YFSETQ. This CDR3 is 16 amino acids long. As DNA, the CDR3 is TGCGCCAGCAGCTTTTCCTTGACTGGACTATCCTACGAGCAGTACTTC. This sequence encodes CASSFSLTGLSYEQYF.

As DNA, the CDR3 is TGCGCCAGAACCTTCAAGGACAGGGAGAACTATGGCTACACCTTC. Translated, it gives CARTFKDRENYGYTF. The genes are TRBV5-1 and TRBJ1-2; 8 bases are shared with TRBD1. Germline CDR1 is SGHRS and CDR2 is YFSETQ. V lost 8 bases to trimming and J lost 2 bases; unmatched junction nucleotides: 11. CDR3 length: 15 residues.

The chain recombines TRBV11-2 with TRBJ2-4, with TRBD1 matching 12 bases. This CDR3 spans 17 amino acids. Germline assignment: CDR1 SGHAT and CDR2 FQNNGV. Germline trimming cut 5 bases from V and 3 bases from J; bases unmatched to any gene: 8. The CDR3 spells CASSDLGTGGSKNIQYF. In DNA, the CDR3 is TGTGCCAGCAGCGATCTGGGGACAGGGGGCAGCAAAAACATTCAGTACTTC.

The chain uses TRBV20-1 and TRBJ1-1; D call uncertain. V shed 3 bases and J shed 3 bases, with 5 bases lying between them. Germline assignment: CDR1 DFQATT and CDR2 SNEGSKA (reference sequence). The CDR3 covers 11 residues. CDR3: CSARDDTEAFF. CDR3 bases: TGCAGTGCTAGGGATGACACTGAAGCTTTCTTT.

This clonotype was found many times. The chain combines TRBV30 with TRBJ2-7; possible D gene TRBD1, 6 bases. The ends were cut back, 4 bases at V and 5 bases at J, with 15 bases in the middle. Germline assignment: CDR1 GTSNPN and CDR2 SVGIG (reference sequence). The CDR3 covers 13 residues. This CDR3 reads CAWTGDPYHEQYF. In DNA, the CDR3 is TGTGCCTGGACAGGGGACCCCTACCACGAGCAGTACTTC. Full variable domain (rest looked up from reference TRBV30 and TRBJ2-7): SQTIHQWPATLVQPVGSPLSLECTVEGTSNPNLYWYRQAAGRGLQLLFYSVGIGQISSEVPQNLSASRPQDRQFILSSKKLLLSDSGFYLCAWTGDPYHEQYFGPGTRLTVT.

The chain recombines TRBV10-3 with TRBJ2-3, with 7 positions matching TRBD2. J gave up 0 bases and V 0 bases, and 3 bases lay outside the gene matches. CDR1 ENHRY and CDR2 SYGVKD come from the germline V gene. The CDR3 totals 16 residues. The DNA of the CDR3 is TGTGCCATCAGTGAGTCGGGAGCGGGGAGCACAGATACGCAGTATTTT. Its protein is CAISESGAGSTDTQYF.

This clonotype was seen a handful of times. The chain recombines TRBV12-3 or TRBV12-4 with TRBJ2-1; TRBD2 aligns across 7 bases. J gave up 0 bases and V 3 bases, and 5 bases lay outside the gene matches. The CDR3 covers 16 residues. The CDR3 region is CASSFLAAASYNEQFF. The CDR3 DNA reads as TGTGCCAGCAGTTTCCTAGCGGCGGCCTCCTACAATGAGCAGTTCTTC.

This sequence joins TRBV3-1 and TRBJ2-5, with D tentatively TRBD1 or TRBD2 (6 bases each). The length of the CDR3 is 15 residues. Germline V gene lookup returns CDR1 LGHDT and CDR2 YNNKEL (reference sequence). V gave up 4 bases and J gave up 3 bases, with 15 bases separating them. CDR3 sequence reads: CASSPTGTGEETQYF. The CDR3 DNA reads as TGTGCCAGCAGCCCCACAGGGACGGGAGAAGAGACCCAGTACTTC.

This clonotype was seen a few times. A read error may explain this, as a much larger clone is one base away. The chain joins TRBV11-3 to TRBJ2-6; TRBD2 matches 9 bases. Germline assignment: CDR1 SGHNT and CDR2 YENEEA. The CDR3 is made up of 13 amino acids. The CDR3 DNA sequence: TGTGCCAGCAGCCGCGGGGGGGCCACCGTCCTGACTTTC. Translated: CASSRGGATVLTF.

The CDR3 bases are TGTGCCAGCAGTGACAGGGGGAGGGATGAGCAGTTCTTC. Residues: CASSDRGRDEQFF. V and J are TRBV25-1 and TRBJ2-1; D could derive from TRBD1 or TRBD2 (7 bases each). V shed 3 bases and J shed 8 bases, with 11 bases lying between them. The CDR3 consists of 13 residues. Germline CDR1 and CDR2: MGHDK and SYGVNS. Full variable domain (missing parts from reference TRBV25-1 and TRBJ2-1): EADIYQTPRYLVIGTGKKITLECSQTMGHDKMYWYQQDPGMELHLIHYSYGVNSTEKGDLSSESTVSRIRTEHFPLTLESARPSHTSQYLCASSDRGRDEQFFGPGTRLTVL.

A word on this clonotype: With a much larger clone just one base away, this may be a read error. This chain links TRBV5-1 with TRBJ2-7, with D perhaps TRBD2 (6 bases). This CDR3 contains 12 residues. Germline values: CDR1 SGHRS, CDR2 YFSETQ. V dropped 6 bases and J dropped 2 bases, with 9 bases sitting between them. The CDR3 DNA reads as TGCGCCAGCACTCGGGGGACCTACGAGCAGTACTTC. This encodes CASTRGTYEQYF. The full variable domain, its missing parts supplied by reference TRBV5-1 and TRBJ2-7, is KAGVTQTPRYLIKTRGQQVTLSCSPISGHRSVSWYQQTPGQGLQFLFEYFSETQRNKGNFPGRFSGRQFSNSRSEMNVSTLELGDSALYLCASTRGTYEQYFGPGTRLTVT.

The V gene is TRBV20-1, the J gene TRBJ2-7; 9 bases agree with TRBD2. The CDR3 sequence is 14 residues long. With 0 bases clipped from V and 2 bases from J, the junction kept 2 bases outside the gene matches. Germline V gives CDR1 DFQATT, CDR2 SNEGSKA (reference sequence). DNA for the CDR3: TGCAGTGCTAGAGATGCGGGAGGGCCCTACGAGCAGTACTTC. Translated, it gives CSARDAGGPYEQYF.

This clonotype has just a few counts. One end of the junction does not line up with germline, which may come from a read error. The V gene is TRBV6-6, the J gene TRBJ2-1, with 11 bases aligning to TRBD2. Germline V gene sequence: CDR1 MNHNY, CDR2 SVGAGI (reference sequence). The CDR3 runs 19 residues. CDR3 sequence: CASSHSISSGGAPYNEQFF. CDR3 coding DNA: TGTGCCAGCAGTCACTCGATAAGTAGCGGGGGGGCCCCCTACAATGAGCAGTTCTTC.

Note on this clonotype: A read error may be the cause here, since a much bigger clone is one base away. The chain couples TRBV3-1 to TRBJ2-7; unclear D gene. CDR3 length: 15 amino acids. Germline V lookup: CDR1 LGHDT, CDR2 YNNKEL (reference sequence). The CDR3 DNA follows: TGTGCCGGCAGCCAAGAAACAAGGATACCCTACGAGCAGTACTTC. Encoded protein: CAGSQETRIPYEQYF.

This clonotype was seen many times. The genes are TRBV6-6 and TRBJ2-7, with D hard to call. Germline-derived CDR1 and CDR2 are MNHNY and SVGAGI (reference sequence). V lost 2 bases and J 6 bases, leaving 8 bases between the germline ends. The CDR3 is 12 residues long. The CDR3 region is CASSYRAIEQYF. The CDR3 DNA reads TGTGCCAGCAGTTACAGGGCGATCGAGCAGTACTTC.

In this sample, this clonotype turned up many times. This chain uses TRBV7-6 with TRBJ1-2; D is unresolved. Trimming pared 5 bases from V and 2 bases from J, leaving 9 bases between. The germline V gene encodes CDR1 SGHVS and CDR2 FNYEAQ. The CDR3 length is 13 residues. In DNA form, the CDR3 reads TGTGCCAGCAGCGGAGGGTTAAACTATGGCTACACCTTC. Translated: CASSGGLNYGYTF.

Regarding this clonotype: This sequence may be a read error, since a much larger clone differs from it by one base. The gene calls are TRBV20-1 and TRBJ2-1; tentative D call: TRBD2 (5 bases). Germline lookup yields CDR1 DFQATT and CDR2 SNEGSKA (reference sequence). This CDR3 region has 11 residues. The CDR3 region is CSAYFDYEQSF. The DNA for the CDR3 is TGCAGTGCTTACTTCGACTATGAGCAGTCCTTC.

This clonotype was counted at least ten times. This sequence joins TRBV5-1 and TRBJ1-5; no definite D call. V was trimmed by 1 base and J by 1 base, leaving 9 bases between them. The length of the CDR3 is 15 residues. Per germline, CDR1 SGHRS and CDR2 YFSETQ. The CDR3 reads CASSLSDSSNQPQHF. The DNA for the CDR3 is TGCGCCAGCAGCTTGTCGGATTCGAGCAATCAGCCCCAGCATTTT.